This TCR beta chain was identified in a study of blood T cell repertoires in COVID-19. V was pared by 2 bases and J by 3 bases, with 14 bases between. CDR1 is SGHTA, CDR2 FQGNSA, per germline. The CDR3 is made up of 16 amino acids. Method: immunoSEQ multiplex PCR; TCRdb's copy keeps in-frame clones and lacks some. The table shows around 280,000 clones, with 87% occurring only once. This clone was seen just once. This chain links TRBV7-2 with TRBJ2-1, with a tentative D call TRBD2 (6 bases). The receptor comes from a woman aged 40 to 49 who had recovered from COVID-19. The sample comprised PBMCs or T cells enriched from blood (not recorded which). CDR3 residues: CASSLLGRTHYNEQFF. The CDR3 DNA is TGTGCCAGCAGCTTACTTGGGAGGACCCACTACAATGAGCAGTTCTTC.